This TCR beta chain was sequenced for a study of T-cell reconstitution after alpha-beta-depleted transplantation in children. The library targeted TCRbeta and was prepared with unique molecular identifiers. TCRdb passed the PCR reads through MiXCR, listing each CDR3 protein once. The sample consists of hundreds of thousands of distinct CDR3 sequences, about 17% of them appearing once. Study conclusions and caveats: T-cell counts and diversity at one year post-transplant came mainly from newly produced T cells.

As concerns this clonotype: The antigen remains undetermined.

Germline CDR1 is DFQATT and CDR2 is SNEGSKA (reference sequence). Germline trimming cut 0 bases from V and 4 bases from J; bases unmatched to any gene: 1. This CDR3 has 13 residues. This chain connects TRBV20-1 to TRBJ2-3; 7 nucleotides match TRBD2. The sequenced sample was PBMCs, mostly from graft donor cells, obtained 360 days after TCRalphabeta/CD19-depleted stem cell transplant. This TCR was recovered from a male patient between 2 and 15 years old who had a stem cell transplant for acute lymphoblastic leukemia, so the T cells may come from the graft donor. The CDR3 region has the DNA TGCAGTGCTAGAGAGGCGGGAGCAGATACGCAGTATTTT. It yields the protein CSAREAGADTQYF.